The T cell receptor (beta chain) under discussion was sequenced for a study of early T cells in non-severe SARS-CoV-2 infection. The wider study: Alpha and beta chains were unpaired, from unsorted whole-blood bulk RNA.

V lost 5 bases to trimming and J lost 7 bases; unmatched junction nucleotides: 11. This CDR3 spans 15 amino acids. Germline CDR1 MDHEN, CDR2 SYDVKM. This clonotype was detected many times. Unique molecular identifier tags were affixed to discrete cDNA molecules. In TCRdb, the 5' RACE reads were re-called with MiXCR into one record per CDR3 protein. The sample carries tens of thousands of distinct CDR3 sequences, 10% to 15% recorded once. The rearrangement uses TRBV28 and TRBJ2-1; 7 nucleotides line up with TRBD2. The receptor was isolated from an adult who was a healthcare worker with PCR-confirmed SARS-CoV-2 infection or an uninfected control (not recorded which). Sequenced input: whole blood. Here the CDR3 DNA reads TGTGCCAGCAGTGCCCCGGGGGAGGGCCGTAATGAGCAGTTCTTC. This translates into CASSAPGEGRNEQFF.